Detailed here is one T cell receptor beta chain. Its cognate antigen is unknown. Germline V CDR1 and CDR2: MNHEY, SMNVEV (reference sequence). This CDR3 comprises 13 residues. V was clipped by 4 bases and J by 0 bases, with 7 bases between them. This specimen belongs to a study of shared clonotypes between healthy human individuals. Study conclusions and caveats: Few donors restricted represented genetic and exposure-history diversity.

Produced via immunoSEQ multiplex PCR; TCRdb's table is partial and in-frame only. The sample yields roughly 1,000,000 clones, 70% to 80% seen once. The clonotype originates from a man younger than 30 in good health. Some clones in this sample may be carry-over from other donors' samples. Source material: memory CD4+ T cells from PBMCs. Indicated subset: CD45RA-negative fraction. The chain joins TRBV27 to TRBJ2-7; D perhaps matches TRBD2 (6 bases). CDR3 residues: CASSYSGSYEQYF. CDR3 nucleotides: TGTGCCAGCAGTTATAGCGGCTCCTACGAGCAGTACTTC.